This TCR beta chain was profiled in a study of T cells in Graves' hyperthyroidism and ophthalmopathy. Findings and caveats of the study: In validation, the model predicted ophthalmopathy. These predictions came a median approximately six months before onset.

TCR beta CDR3 sequences were amplified from RNA transcripts. When the TCR CDR3 underwent first-round RT-PCR, the HTBI primer set was used. Each CDR3 protein is one row after TCRdb ran MiXCR on the multiplex PCR reads. Of more than 500,000 distinct CDR3 sequences in the sample, around 15% were seen once. This clonotype was seen many times. Its target is not known. A roughly 10 ml volume of fresh peripheral blood provided the PBMCs. Sequencing input: blood. This TCR was sampled from a woman in her thirties with Graves' hyperthyroidism.

CDR3 region: CASTGSANSYEQYF. DNA of the CDR3: TGTGCCAGCACTGGTAGCGCGAACTCCTACGAGCAGTACTTC. This rearrangement joins TRBV2 to TRBJ2-7; the D gene is possibly TRBD2 (5 bases). The germline V gene has CDR1 SNHLY and CDR2 FYNNEI. Trimming took off 7 bases at V and 0 bases at J, with 13 bases between the two ends. The CDR3 consists of 14 residues.